This T cell receptor (beta chain) comes out of a study of cytomegalovirus exposure and HLA in healthy donors. CDR3 length equals 13 residues. Trimming cost V 4 bases and J 4 bases; bases outside gene matches: 4. Germline V gene data show CDR1 as SEHNR and CDR2 as FQNEAQ (reference sequence). The PCR contained 60 Vbeta and 13 Jbeta primers. Generated by immunoSEQ multiplex PCR, the TCRdb table keeps only in-frame clones and is missing some. The table includes around 140,000 clones, around 86% detected once. The source of this sequence is a woman aged 45 to 65 in good health and CMV-seropositive. The chain joins TRBV7-9 to TRBJ2-7; 7 bases are a match to TRBD1. Sequencing used PBMCs. The CDR3 DNA sequence: TGTGCCAGCAGCTCGGGACAGATTTACGAGCAGTACTTC. This codes for CASSSGQIYEQYF.